This TCR beta chain emerged from a study of graft-versus-host responses after intestinal transplantation. Study-wide results and caveats: Allograft graft-versus-host to host-versus-graft clonal ratios ran high in patients with graft-donor T cell macrochimerism. The recipient marrow held GvH clones, and some of them showed up first in ileum or blood.

Assay used: immunoSEQ multiplex PCR; TCRdb lists only in-frame clones, some missing. Of fewer than 75,000 clones in the sample, around nine tenths were seen once. In regard to this clone: Antigen specificity is unknown.

This sequence was found in a human patient who received an intestinal transplant, so some T cells may come from the graft donor. The sequences come from PBMCs, collected 26 days after transplant.

The CDR3 region has the DNA TGTGCCAGCACCTGCACGGACATAAACCCCTCTTATGGCTACACCTTC. This sequence encodes CASTCTDINPSYGYTF. The chain has TRBV11-2 and TRBJ1-2; D may be TRBD1 (5 bases). Trimming took off 7 bases at V and 5 bases at J, with 23 bases between the two ends. This CDR3 spans 16 amino acids. CDR1 is SGHAT and CDR2 is FQNNGV in the germline V gene.